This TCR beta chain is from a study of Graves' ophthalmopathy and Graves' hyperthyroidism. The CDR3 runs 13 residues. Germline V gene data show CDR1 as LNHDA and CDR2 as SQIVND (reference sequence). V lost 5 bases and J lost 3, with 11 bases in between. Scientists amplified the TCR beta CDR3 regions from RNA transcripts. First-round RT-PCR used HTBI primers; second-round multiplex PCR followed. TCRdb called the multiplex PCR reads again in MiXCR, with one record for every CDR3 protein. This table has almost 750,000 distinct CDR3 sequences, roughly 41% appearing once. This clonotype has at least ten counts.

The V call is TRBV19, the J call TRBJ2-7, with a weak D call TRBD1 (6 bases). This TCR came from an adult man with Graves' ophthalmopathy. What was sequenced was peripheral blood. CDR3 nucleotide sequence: TGTGCCAGTAGTCCCGGGACACTCTACGAGCAGTACTTC. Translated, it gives CASSPGTLYEQYF.